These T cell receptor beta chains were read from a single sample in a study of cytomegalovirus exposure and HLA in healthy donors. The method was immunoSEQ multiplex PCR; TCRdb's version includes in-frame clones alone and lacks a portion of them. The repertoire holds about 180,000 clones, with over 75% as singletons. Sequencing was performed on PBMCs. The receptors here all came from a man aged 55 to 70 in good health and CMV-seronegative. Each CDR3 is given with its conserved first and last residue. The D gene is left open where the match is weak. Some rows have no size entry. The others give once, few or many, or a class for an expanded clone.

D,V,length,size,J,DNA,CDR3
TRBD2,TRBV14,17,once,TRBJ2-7,TGTGCCAGCAGCCAAGAGGGACTAGGCGGGAGCTCCTACGAGCAGTACTTC,CASSQEGLGGSSYEQYF
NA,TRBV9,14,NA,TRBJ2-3,TGTGCCAGCAGCGTAGCTCAGTCTACAGATACGCAGTATTTT,CASSVAQSTDTQYF
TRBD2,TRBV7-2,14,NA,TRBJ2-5,TGTGCCAGCACCCTCGGACTAGCCTCTGAGACCCAGTACTTC,CASTLGLASETQYF
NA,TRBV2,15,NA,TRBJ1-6,TGTGCCAGCAGCTGGGGGGCGGGAGATAATTCACCCCTCCACTTT,CASSWGAGDNSPLHF
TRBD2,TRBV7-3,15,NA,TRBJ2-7,TGTGCCAGCAGCCCAACCGGGACTAGCGTCTACGAGCAGTACTTC,CASSPTGTSVYEQYF
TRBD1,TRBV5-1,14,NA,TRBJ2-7,TGCGCCAGCAGCTTAGGGACAGCCTCCTACGAGCAGTACTTC,CASSLGTASYEQYF
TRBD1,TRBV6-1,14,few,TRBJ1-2,TGTGCCAGCCTGGTAAGGGGACAGGGGGCTGGCTACACCTTC,CASLVRGQGAGYTF
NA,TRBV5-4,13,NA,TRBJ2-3,TGTGCCAGCAGCCCCGGGAAACAGCCTACGCAGTATTTT,CASSPGKQPTQYF
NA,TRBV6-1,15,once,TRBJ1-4,TGTGCCAGCAGTGCTTACAGGGCCCTCAATGAAAAACTGTTTTTT,CASSAYRALNEKLFF
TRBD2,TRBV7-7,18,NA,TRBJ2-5,TGTGCCAGCAGCTCGGGACTAGCGGGGGGGTCGGGGCAAGAGACCCAGTACTTC,CASSSGLAGGSGQETQYF
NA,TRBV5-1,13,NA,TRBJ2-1,TGCGCCAGCAGACAGGGAAATAAGGGTGAGCAGTTCTTC,CASRQGNKGEQFF
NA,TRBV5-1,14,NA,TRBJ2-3,TGCGCCAGCAGCTTGGATCCAGGTCGGGATACGCAGTATTTT,CASSLDPGRDTQYF
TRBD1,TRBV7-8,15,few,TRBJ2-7,TGTGCCAGCAGCCCGGGACAGGGGGTCTCCTACGAGCAGTACTTC,CASSPGQGVSYEQYF
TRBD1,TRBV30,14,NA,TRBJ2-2,TGTGCCTGGAGTGTACAGGGGGCTTCCGGGGAGCTGTTTTTT,CAWSVQGASGELFF
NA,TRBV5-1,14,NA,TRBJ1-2,TGCGCCAGCAGCTTGGAGGGACGGGGGTATGGCTACACCTTC,CASSLEGRGYGYTF
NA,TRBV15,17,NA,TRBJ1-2,TGTGCCACCAGCAGAGATCTATCTAATGTGGTGGGGGGTGGCTACACCTTC,CATSRDLSNVVGGGYTF
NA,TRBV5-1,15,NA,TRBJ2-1,TGCGCCAGCAGCGGAGTAGGACAGGAGCTAGCGGAGCAGTTCTTC,CASSGVGQELAEQFF
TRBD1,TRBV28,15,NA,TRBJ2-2,TGTGCCAGCAGTGGGGACAGGGGGCAAACCGGGGAGCTGTTTTTT,CASSGDRGQTGELFF
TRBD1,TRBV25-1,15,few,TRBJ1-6,TGTGCCAGCAGTGCAGGGGGTACCGGTAATTCACCCCTCCACTTT,CASSAGGTGNSPLHF
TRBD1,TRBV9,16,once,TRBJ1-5,TGTGCCAGCAGCGCCCCAGGGGGACTGCTCAATCAGCCCCAGCATTTT,CASSAPGGLLNQPQHF
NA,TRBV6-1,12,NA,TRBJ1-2,TGTGCCAGCAGAGCGGGCAACTATGGCTACACCTTC,CASRAGNYGYTF
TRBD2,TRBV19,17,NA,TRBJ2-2,TGTGCCAGTAGCGAGGGACTAGCGGGGGTCAAGACCGGGGAGCTGTTTTTT,CASSEGLAGVKTGELFF
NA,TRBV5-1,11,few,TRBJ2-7,TGCGCCAGCAGCGCCTCCGGCGAGCAGTACTTC,CASSASGEQYF
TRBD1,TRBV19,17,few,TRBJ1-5,TGTGCCAGTAGTCTAGGGCCCCGGGACAGGGTGGATCAGCCCCAGCATTTT,CASSLGPRDRVDQPQHF
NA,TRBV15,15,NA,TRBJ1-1,TGTGCCACCAGCAGAAGGACATTTTTGAACACTGAAGCTTTCTTT,CATSRRTFLNTEAFF
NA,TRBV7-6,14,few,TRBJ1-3,TGTGCCAGCAGCTTAGTCGGGGCTGGAAACACCATATATTTT,CASSLVGAGNTIYF
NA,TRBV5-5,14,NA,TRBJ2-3,TGTGCCAGCAGCGCGGACAGCCACACAGATACGCAGTATTTT,CASSADSHTDTQYF
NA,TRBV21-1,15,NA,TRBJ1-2,TGTGCCAGCAGCATCCTTCGGACAGGGGTGGGTGGCTACACCTTC,CASSILRTGVGGYTF
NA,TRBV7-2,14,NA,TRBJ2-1,TGTGCCAGCAGCTTAGGGCGGGGACGGGATGAGCAGTTCTTC,CASSLGRGRDEQFF
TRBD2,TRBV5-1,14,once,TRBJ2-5,TGCGCCAGCAGCTTGCGGGGGGGGCAAGAGACCCAGTACTTC,CASSLRGGQETQYF
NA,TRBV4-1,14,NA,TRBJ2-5,TGCGCCAGCAGCCAAAAGAACGGAGGAGAGACCCAGTACTTC,CASSQKNGGETQYF
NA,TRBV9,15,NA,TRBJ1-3,TGTGCCAGCAGCGTAGGAGGGAGCTCTGGAAACACCATATATTTT,CASSVGGSSGNTIYF
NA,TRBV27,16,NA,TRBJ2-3,TGTGCCAGCAGGCCGCTCGGACAGCTTAGCACAGATACGCAGTATTTT,CASRPLGQLSTDTQYF
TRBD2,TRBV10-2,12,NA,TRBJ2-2,TGCGCCGGGGGGGAGAACACCGGGGAGCTGTTTTTT,CAGGENTGELFF
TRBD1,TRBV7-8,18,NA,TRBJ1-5,TGTGCCAGCAGCCTAGGGGACAGGGGGTCGATAAGCAATCAGCCCCAGCATTTT,CASSLGDRGSISNQPQHF
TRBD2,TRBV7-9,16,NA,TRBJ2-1,TGTGCCAGCAGCTTAACAGCGGGGCCCTCCTACAATGAGCAGTTCTTC,CASSLTAGPSYNEQFF
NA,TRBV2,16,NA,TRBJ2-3,TGTGCCAGCAGTGAGGGGGGGACAAGTAGCACAGATACGCAGTATTTT,CASSEGGTSSTDTQYF
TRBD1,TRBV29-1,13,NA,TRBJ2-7,TGCAGCATAGAGGGGCAGGGGGCAGGGGAGCAGTACTTC,CSIEGQGAGEQYF
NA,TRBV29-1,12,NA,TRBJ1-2,TGCAGCGTGGAAACAGGGACGGATGGCTACACCTTC,CSVETGTDGYTF
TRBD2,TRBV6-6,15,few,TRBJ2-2,TGTGCCAGCGGGGGGGGATTCCCCAGGATGGGGGAGCTGTTTTTT,CASGGGFPRMGELFF
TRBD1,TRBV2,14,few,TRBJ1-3,TGTGCCAGCAGTGAATCACAGGGGGCAAACACCATATATTTT,CASSESQGANTIYF
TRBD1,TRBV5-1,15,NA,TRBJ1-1,TGCGCCAGCAGCTTGGTGGGACAGGGGTTCGCTGAAGCTTTCTTT,CASSLVGQGFAEAFF
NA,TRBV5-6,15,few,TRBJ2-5,TGTGCCAGCAGCTTCCCAGGAGGGGCCCAAGAGACCCAGTACTTC,CASSFPGGAQETQYF
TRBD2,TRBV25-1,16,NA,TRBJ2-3,TGTGCCAGCGGAGGTCGACTAGCGGGTTTCACAGATACGCAGTATTTT,CASGGRLAGFTDTQYF
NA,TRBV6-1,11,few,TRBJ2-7,TGTGCCAGCATACTCAACTACGAGCAGTACTTC,CASILNYEQYF
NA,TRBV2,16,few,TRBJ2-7,TGTGCCAGCAGTGAGACACAGGAAGTCGAGGCATACGAGCAGTACTTC,CASSETQEVEAYEQYF
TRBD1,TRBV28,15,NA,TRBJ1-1,TGTGCCAGCAGCCCTCATGGGGGACAGGGCACTGAAGCTTTCTTT,CASSPHGGQGTEAFF
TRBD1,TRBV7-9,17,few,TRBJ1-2,TGTGCCAGCAGCCCGCACTCACAGGGGGCGGTCGGCTATGGCTACACCTTC,CASSPHSQGAVGYGYTF
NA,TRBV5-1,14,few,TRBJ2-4,TGCGCCAGCAGCTTGGAGGTAGCGGCCAACATTCAGTACTTC,CASSLEVAANIQYF